This record looks at one T cell receptor beta chain sequence and its context. The antigen is unknown. Other DNA sequences in this specimen translate into the identical CDR3. Regarding donors, all were healthy bone marrow donors. The CDR3 consists of 14 residues. Trimming took 5 bases from V and 3 from J; bases not matched to a gene: 5. The germline CDR1 and CDR2 sequences are SGHAT and FQNNGV. PCR was performed using 60 Vbeta and 13 Jbeta primers. Sequenced by immunoSEQ multiplex PCR; TCRdb stores in-frame clones only, minus some. The sample gives some 150,000 clones, 65% to 85% of which show up once; around 6.7% is in the top ten. The data were obtained in a study of cytomegalovirus exposure and HLA in healthy donors. Whole-study context: Approximately 85 million unique TCRs from HLA-typed donors made up an early data release.

Broader study findings: The authors excluded some V segments, including TRBV6-2 and TRBV6-3, as indistinguishable. HLA alleles showed associations with roughly 17,000 TCR beta sequences in a later analysis, at a 0.05 false discovery rate.

The sequence was collected from a woman between 40 and 55 years old in good health and CMV-seropositive. The specimen was PBMCs. The chain recombines TRBV11-2 with TRBJ2-5; 8 nucleotides align to TRBD2. The CDR3: CASSRGGLKETQYF. In nucleotides, the CDR3 is TGTGCCAGCAGCCGCGGGGGGCTCAAAGAGACCCAGTACTTC.